These T cell receptor beta chains were read from a single sample in a study of blood T cell repertoires in COVID-19. TCRdb's table, derived via immunoSEQ multiplex PCR, lists solely in-frame clones and lacks some. The sample has approximately 320,000 clones; roughly 87% are singletons. The sequencing sample was made of PBMCs or T cells enriched from blood (not recorded which). These receptor sequences come from a woman in her late teens or twenties who had recovered from COVID-19. Both conserved end residues are part of each CDR3. A D gene is named only where the DNA matches it firmly. Clone size, where shown, is once, few, many, or a class for clones that have expanded.

v_gene: TRBV4-2; j_gene: TRBJ1-2; abundance: NA; d_gene: NA; CDR3aa: CASSQDITRGGFYYGYTF; CDR3nt: TGTGCCAGCAGCCAAGATATCACCCGCGGAGGGTTTTACTATGGCTACACCTTC
v_gene: TRBV6-5; j_gene: TRBJ2-3; abundance: once; d_gene: TRBD2; CDR3aa: CASSLKAGEVHTQYF; CDR3nt: TGTGCCAGCAGCCTCAAGGCGGGAGAGGTCCATACGCAGTATTTT
v_gene: TRBV3-1/TRBV3-2; j_gene: TRBJ1-1; abundance: NA; d_gene: TRBD1; CDR3aa: CASSQGQGGEAFF; CDR3nt: TGTGCCAGCAGCCAAGGCCAGGGGGGTGAAGCTTTCTTT
v_gene: TRBV4-3; j_gene: TRBJ1-2; abundance: NA; d_gene: NA; CDR3aa: CASSQEGRALYGYTF; CDR3nt: TGCGCCAGCAGCCAAGAAGGCAGGGCCCTGTATGGCTACACCTTC
v_gene: TRBV18; j_gene: TRBJ1-4; abundance: once; d_gene: NA; CDR3aa: CASSPPSLREEKLFF; CDR3nt: TGTGCCAGCTCACCACCGTCTCTCCGCGAGGAAAAACTGTTTTTT
v_gene: TRBV27; j_gene: TRBJ1-1; abundance: NA; d_gene: NA; CDR3aa: CASRPQGRFEAFF; CDR3nt: TGTGCCAGCAGACCCCAGGGGCGATTTGAAGCTTTCTTT
v_gene: TRBV3-1/TRBV3-2; j_gene: TRBJ2-3; abundance: once; d_gene: NA; CDR3aa: CASSHGWTTRTDTQYF; CDR3nt: TGTGCCAGCAGCCACGGCTGGACAACCCGCACAGATACGCAGTATTTT
v_gene: TRBV6-6; j_gene: TRBJ2-1; abundance: NA; d_gene: NA; CDR3aa: CASSQQGSYNEQFF; CDR3nt: TGTGCCAGCAGCCAACAGGGATCCTACAATGAGCAGTTCTTC
v_gene: TRBV7-3; j_gene: TRBJ2-3; abundance: NA; d_gene: NA; CDR3aa: CASSSVGRGLDTQYF; CDR3nt: TGTGCCAGCAGCTCGGTTGGAAGAGGGTTAGATACGCAGTATTTT
v_gene: TRBV6-2/TRBV6-3; j_gene: TRBJ1-2; abundance: NA; d_gene: NA; CDR3aa: CASSFRVGYTF; CDR3nt: TGTGCCAGCAGTTTCCGGGTTGGCTACACCTTC
v_gene: TRBV28; j_gene: TRBJ1-1; abundance: NA; d_gene: NA; CDR3aa: CASSATGYLTEAFF; CDR3nt: TGTGCCAGCAGTGCCACAGGATATCTCACTGAAGCTTTCTTT